This T cell receptor (beta chain) was sequenced during a study of shared clonotypes between healthy human individuals. Study context: Each donor's CD8 memory used one plate, CD8 naive two, each CD4 subset three. Study outcomes and limitations: For naive CD4 cells, 4.5% to 6.5% of clonotypes were shared across four donors. Sequencing depth was a factor that was expected to affect clonotype sharing among donors. Rarefaction gave evidence that sorted-subset sequencing remained incomplete despite large depth.

The table came from immunoSEQ multiplex PCR; TCRdb's copy has only in-frame clones and leaves some out. The sample has 750,000 to 1,000,000 clones, around 93% seen once. The germline V gene has CDR1 SGHDN and CDR2 FVKESK. Trimming took 6 bases from V and 2 from J; bases not matched to a gene: 6. The CDR3 has 14 amino acids. Positively selected for CCR7, the CD45RO-negative cells used as naive CD8 cells excluded terminally differentiated effector memory CD45RA+ cells. A remark on this clone: What it recognizes is unknown.

The sample was naive CD8+ T cells sorted from blood. The TCR comes from a young man in good health. The chain joins TRBV14 to TRBJ2-7; 8 nucleotides align to TRBD2. The CDR3 region is CASSALAGTYEQYF. The DNA of the CDR3 is TGTGCCAGCAGTGCTTTAGCGGGAACCTACGAGCAGTACTTC.